One and the same sample provided the 24 T cell receptor beta chains below, sequenced in a study of T-cell reconstitution after alpha-beta-depleted transplantation in children. During its preparation, the TCRbeta library received unique molecular identifiers. MiXCR, applied by TCRdb to the PCR reads, yields one record per CDR3 protein. The data hold hundreds of thousands of distinct CDR3 sequences, with over 25% observed a single time. The specimen comprised PBMCs from the stem cell graft donor, sampled from the stem cell graft. Receptors were obtained from a human donor who donated a stem cell graft to a child with aplastic anemia.

The J gene is TRBJ2-5, the V gene TRBV12-3 or TRBV12-4; the D gene could be TRBD1 or TRBD2 (5 bases each). Trimming left V 8 bases short and J 4 bases short, with 14 bases between. This CDR3 is built from 13 residues. CDR3 coding DNA: TGTGCCAGCGGCAGGGTTGGAGGAGAGACCCAGTACTTC. Residues: CASGRVGGETQYF.

This clonotype was found many times. This chain joins TRBV7-9 and TRBJ2-2; 8 nucleotides line up with TRBD2. This CDR3 contains 16 residues. The junction had 6 bases not matched to a gene; V was cut back by 5 bases and J by 1 base. CDR1 and CDR2 (germline): SEHNR, FQNEAQ (reference sequence). The CDR3, as DNA: TGTGCCAGCAGCCCGAGCGGGAGAGGGAACACCGGGGAGCTGTTTTTT. Encoded protein: CASSPSGRGNTGELFF. The complete variable domain, with remaining parts taken from reference TRBV7-9 and TRBJ2-2, reads DTGVSQNPRHKITKRGQNVTFRCDPISEHNRLYWYRQTLGQGPEFLTYFQNEAQLEKSRLLSDRFSAERPKGSFSTLEIQRTEQGDSAMYLCASSPSGRGNTGELFFGEGSRLTVL.

There are a few counts of this clonotype. The rearrangement uses TRBV28 and TRBJ1-5; tentative D call: TRBD1 (6 bases). From germline, CDR1 is MDHEN and CDR2 SYDVKM. The CDR3 has 16 amino acids. Trimming took off 3 bases at V and 3 bases at J, with 15 bases between the two ends. CDR3 bases: TGTGCCAGCAGTTTGCCCGCACAGGGTACCAATCAGCCCCAGCATTTT. Protein sequence: CASSLPAQGTNQPQHF.

In its sample, this clonotype was seen a few times. The chain is built from TRBV29-1 and TRBJ2-1; tentative D call: TRBD2 (5 bases). V dropped 7 bases and J dropped 2 bases, with 12 bases sitting between them. In germline, CDR1 is SQVTM, CDR2 ANQGSEA. This CDR3 has 13 amino acids. The CDR3 DNA reads as TGCAGCGGCGGACCCGGGGCCTACAATGAGCAGTTCTTC. The encoded protein is CSGGPGAYNEQFF.

V and J are TRBV20-1 and TRBJ2-1; either TRBD1 or TRBD2 may fit D (5 bases each). This CDR3 is built from 13 residues. V was shortened by 8 bases and J by 3 bases, with 14 bases between the two germline ends. Germline-derived CDR1 and CDR2 are DFQATT and SNEGSKA (reference sequence). This chain's CDR3 is CSPSGTLYNEQFF. The CDR3 nucleotides are TGCAGTCCGTCCGGGACCCTCTACAATGAGCAGTTCTTC.

V usage is TRBV30 and J usage is TRBJ2-3; 10 bases map to TRBD2. The CDR3 length is 15 residues. Unmatched junction bases numbered 9, after V lost 4 bases and J lost 5 bases. Germline lookup yields CDR1 GTSNPN and CDR2 SVGIG (reference sequence). The CDR3 reads CAWTGGTSVGDTQYF. The CDR3 nucleotides are TGTGCCTGGACCGGCGGGACTAGCGTAGGAGATACGCAGTATTTT.

This clonotype has only a few counts. The chain couples TRBV20-1 to TRBJ2-3; no firm D call. Trimming took off 1 base at V and 0 bases at J, with 8 bases between the two ends. From germline, CDR1 is DFQATT and CDR2 SNEGSKA (reference sequence). The CDR3 consists of 14 residues. The CDR3, as DNA: TGCAGTGCTAGAGCTGGCCCTAGCACAGATACGCAGTATTTT. Translated, it gives CSARAGPSTDTQYF.

This clonotype was counted only a few times. This chain connects TRBV29-1 to TRBJ1-1, with TRBD1 matching 10 bases. CDR1 and CDR2 from the germline V gene are SQVTM and ANQGSEA. The CDR3 contains 15 residues. Unmatched junction bases numbered 6, after V lost 4 bases and J lost 1 base. CDR3 DNA sequence: TGCAGCGTTGGCCCGGGACAGGGGCCGAACACTGAAGCTTTCTTT. This translates into CSVGPGQGPNTEAFF.

Points on this clonotype: This may come from a read error, since a much larger clone is one base off. This chain connects TRBV5-6 to TRBJ1-4; no definite D call. With 0 bases removed from V and 6 bases from J, the gap between germline ends came to 6 bases. The CDR3 consists of 13 residues. Germline V gene sequence: CDR1 SGHDT, CDR2 YYEEEE. The chain's CDR3 is CASSLDLYEKLFF. The CDR3 DNA reads as TGTGCCAGCAGCTTGGATCTTTATGAAAAACTGTTTTTT.

This clonotype appeared a few times. The chain is built from TRBV18 and TRBJ2-3, with D hard to call. The CDR3 length is 15 residues. Germline values: CDR1 KGHSH, CDR2 LQKENI. Trimming removed 0 bases from V and 0 bases from J, with 7 bases in between. CDR3 protein: CASSPPVGSTDTQYF. As DNA, the CDR3 is TGTGCCAGCTCACCACCCGTAGGGAGCACAGATACGCAGTATTTT.

This rearrangement joins TRBV20-1 to TRBJ2-5, with a weak D call TRBD2 (6 bases). The V end lost 1 base, the J end lost 13 bases, and 13 bases lay between the germline ends. The CDR3 spans 11 residues. Germline CDR1 is DFQATT and CDR2 is SNEGSKA (reference sequence). CDR3 nucleotides: TGCAGTGCTAGAGTTGGTTGGAGGGGGTACTTC. This encodes CSARVGWRGYF.

The chain is built from TRBV7-2 and TRBJ1-1; D gene ambiguous. Germline CDR1 reads SGHTA; CDR2 reads FQGNSA. V lost 1 base, J lost 4 bases, and 16 bases lay in between. CDR3 length: 16 residues. DNA for the CDR3: TGTGCCAGCAGCTTAGGCCGGGGAGGTGGGAGCACTGAAGCTTTCTTT. The encoded protein is CASSLGRGGGSTEAFF.

The chain is built from TRBV10-1 and TRBJ1-6; D is ambiguous. V was shortened by 0 bases and J by 9 bases, with 6 bases between the two germline ends. The CDR3 runs 13 residues. The germline V gene encodes CDR1 WNHNN and CDR2 SYGVQD (reference sequence). The CDR3 here is CASSESLGSPLHF. CDR3 nucleotide sequence: TGCGCCAGCAGTGAGTCGTTGGGTTCACCCCTCCACTTT.

With regard to this clonotype: The conserved final phenylalanine or tryptophan is absent from the CDR3, which likely points to a read error. The chain is built from TRBV7-2 and TRBJ1-4; possibly TRBD1 for D (5 bases). The CDR3 contains 15 residues. Trimming left V 5 bases short and J 5 bases short, with 15 bases between. Germline CDR1 reads SGHTA; CDR2 reads FQGNSA. The CDR3 protein is CASSLGARRNEKLFL. The CDR3 coding sequence is TGTGCCAGCAGCCTCGGGGCCCGGAGGAATGAAAAACTGTTTTTG.

The table lists this clonotype with a count of one. This sequence joins TRBV7-7 and TRBJ2-2; D is unclear. CDR1 SSHAT and CDR2 FNYEAQ come from the germline V gene (reference sequence). V lost 5 bases and J 0 bases, leaving 10 bases between the germline ends. This CDR3 contains 15 residues. The CDR3 region is CASSRYTANTGELFF. CDR3 DNA sequence: TGTGCCAGCAGCCGATATACGGCGAACACCGGGGAGCTGTTTTTT.

In this sample, this clonotype turned up a few times. V and J are TRBV6-5 and TRBJ2-1; 7 bases map to TRBD1. Per the germline V gene, CDR1 is MNHEY and CDR2 is SVGAGI. Trimming cost V 4 bases and J 12 bases; bases outside gene matches: 6. The CDR3 is 12 residues long. CDR3 sequence: CASSWPGQRQFF. The CDR3 DNA reads as TGTGCCAGCAGTTGGCCGGGACAGAGGCAGTTCTTC.

This clonotype was counted only a few times. The CDR3 DNA is TGTGCCAGCAGCTTAGGCCCACAGAACAATGAGCAGTTCTTC. This translates into CASSLGPQNNEQFF. The V and J genes are TRBV7-2 and TRBJ2-1, with unresolved D. The CDR3 is 14 residues long. From germline, CDR1 is SGHTA and CDR2 FQGNSA. V lost 1 base to trimming and J lost 5 bases, with 9 bases between them.

The sample holds many counts of this clonotype. The chain combines TRBV20-1 with TRBJ2-1, with 12 bases lining up with TRBD2. This CDR3 comprises 14 residues. From germline, CDR1 is DFQATT and CDR2 SNEGSKA (reference sequence). The CDR3 loop reads CSGGTSGLYNEQFF. The DNA for the CDR3 is TGCAGCGGGGGGACTAGCGGGCTATACAATGAGCAGTTCTTC.

V gene TRBV6-2 or TRBV6-3 combines with J gene TRBJ2-3, with D uncertain. This CDR3 has 12 residues. The germline CDR1 and CDR2 sequences are MNHEY and SVGEGT. V was pared by 6 bases and J by 7 bases, with 11 bases between. The CDR3 loop is CASRRGPNTQYF. The CDR3 DNA reads as TGTGCCAGCAGACGCGGACCTAATACGCAGTATTTT.

This clonotype showed up just a few times. The CDR3 DNA reads as TGTGCCAGCAGACTGTCCGGGACTAGGGGACCGAGTTTTAACACCGGGGAGCTGTTTTTT. This sequence encodes CASRLSGTRGPSFNTGELFF. The chain combines TRBV11-1 with TRBJ2-2, with 8 bases fitting TRBD2. The V and J ends lost 6 bases and 2 bases, in that order; junction bases with no gene match: 20. CDR3 size: 20 residues. The germline gives CDR1 SGHAT, CDR2 FQDESV (reference sequence).

This clonotype has a handful of counts. The V call is TRBV20-1, the J call TRBJ1-6, with D maybe TRBD1 (5 bases). Germline assignment: CDR1 DFQATT and CDR2 SNEGSKA (reference sequence). Between the trimmed V and J ends, which lost 2 bases and 9 bases, there was a span of 14 bases. This CDR3 comprises 14 residues. The CDR3 reads CSARKTADGSPLHF. The CDR3 DNA sequence: TGCAGTGCTAGAAAGACAGCAGACGGTTCACCCCTCCACTTT.

This clonotype appeared a few times. V is TRBV6-1 and J is TRBJ2-1; TRBD2 matches at 10 bases. Trimming at V came to 5 bases and at J to 4 bases, leaving 5 bases not matched to a gene. The CDR3 runs to 15 residues. Per the germline V gene, CDR1 is MNHNS and CDR2 is SASEGT. The CDR3 protein is CASSTGLAAYNEQFF. The CDR3 DNA follows: TGTGCCAGCAGTACAGGACTAGCGGCGTACAATGAGCAGTTCTTC.

This clonotype has more than one count but fewer than ten. The V call is TRBV12-3 or TRBV12-4, the J call TRBJ2-1, with D perhaps TRBD2 (5 bases). The CDR3 extends over 13 amino acids. The V gene lost 2 bases and the J gene lost 9 bases, with 11 bases spanning the gap. CDR3 residues: CASSLIPEGEQFF. CDR3 in DNA: TGTGCCAGCAGTTTAATCCCCGAGGGTGAGCAGTTCTTC.

This clonotype was found a few times. This chain links TRBV5-1 with TRBJ2-7; D is unclear. Trimming pared 0 bases from V and 2 bases from J, leaving 6 bases between. In germline, CDR1 is SGHRS, CDR2 YFSETQ. The CDR3 totals 13 residues. CDR3 protein: CASSLAGPYEQYF. The CDR3 DNA sequence: TGCGCCAGCAGCTTGGCCGGCCCCTACGAGCAGTACTTC.